The 2 T cell receptor beta chains below were found in one sample sequenced in a study of shared clonotypes between healthy human individuals. Some clones are missing from TCRdb's copy, which holds only in-frame ones; the method was immunoSEQ multiplex PCR. Of some 2 million clones listed, roughly 95% are singletons. The sample consisted of naive CD4+ T cells sorted from blood. Subset in this sample: CD45RA+ positively selected. All receptors come from a man aged 18 to 29 in good health.

This sequence joins TRBV7-9 and TRBJ1-2, with D uncertain. Trimming cost V 2 bases and J 4 bases, with 11 bases left between them. Germline V gene data show CDR1 as SEHNR and CDR2 as FQNEAQ (reference sequence). The CDR3 runs 14 residues. The CDR3 loop is CASSLLKGSYGYTF. Here the CDR3 DNA reads TGTGCCAGCAGCTTACTCAAAGGTAGCTATGGCTACACCTTC.

The chain recombines TRBV5-1 with TRBJ1-5; tentatively, D is TRBD1 (5 bases). There are 16 residues in the CDR3. The V end was cut by 1 base, the J end by 2 bases, with 13 bases between. Germline lookup yields CDR1 SGHRS and CDR2 YFSETQ. The DNA for the CDR3 is TGCGCCAGCAGCTTGCCCGACAGACCGGGCAATCAGCCCCAGCATTTT. Encoded protein: CASSLPDRPGNQPQHF.